Below are 4 T cell receptor beta chains sequenced from a single sample in a study of T cells expressing NK-cell markers. TCRdb re-called the 5' RACE reads; every CDR3 protein appears as one record, without DNA. This sample contains roughly 180,000 distinct CDR3 sequences. The sequenced sample consisted of blood T cells: a sorted CD56 or NKG2C T cell subset, CD4+ or CD8+ T cells, or bulk PBMC T cells (not recorded which). These receptors came from a woman aged 18-70 years in good health.

This chain joins TRBV24-1 and TRBJ1-2; the D gene TCRdb calls, TRBD1, cannot be checked with no DNA. This CDR3 has 12 residues. CDR1 and CDR2 from the germline V gene are KGHDR and SFDVKD. Here the CDR3 reads CATSETGAGYTF.

The chain employs TRBV9 and TRBJ2-2; the D gene TCRdb calls, TRBD2, cannot be checked with no DNA. Per the germline V gene, CDR1 is SGDLS and CDR2 is YYNGEE. This CDR3 contains 17 residues. The CDR3 reads CASSIGLAGVRTGELFF.

This CDR3 reads CATSRGRGSSTDTQYF. The gene calls are TRBV15 and TRBJ2-3. This CDR3 comprises 16 residues. The germline V gene has CDR1 LNHNV and CDR2 YYDKDF (reference sequence).

The chain combines TRBV6-1 with TRBJ2-1; TCRdb returns TRBD2, unconfirmable since there is no DNA. The CDR3 consists of 13 residues. Germline assignment: CDR1 MNHNS and CDR2 SASEGT. CDR3 sequence reads: CASSGTSLSEQFF.